These T cell receptor beta chains were read from a single sample in a study of early T cells in non-severe SARS-CoV-2 infection. TCRdb used MiXCR to reprocess the 5' RACE reads, holding one entry per CDR3 protein. The sample includes roughly 40,000 distinct CDR3 sequences, 4.5% to 7.5% of them seen just once. The sequenced sample consisted of whole blood. The receptors were gathered from an adult who was a healthcare worker with PCR-confirmed SARS-CoV-2 infection or an uninfected control (not recorded which). Each CDR3 is given with its conserved first and last residue. The D gene is left open where the match is weak. The size entry is marked missing in some rows and otherwise reads once, few, many or a size class.

>TRBV5-6|TRBD1|TRBJ2-4|many
TGTGCCAGCAGCTTGGACGGGACAGGGGGGAACATTCAGTACTTC
CASSLDGTGGNIQYF
>TRBV6-1|.|TRBJ2-4|few
TGTGCCAGCAGCAACAGGGAAGCCATAGCAAAAAACATTCAGTACTTC
CASSNREAIAKNIQYF
>TRBV18|.|TRBJ1-1|.
TGTGCCAGCTCGTATGACGGGAACACTGAAGCTTTCTTT
CASSYDGNTEAFF
>TRBV2|.|TRBJ2-7|.
TGTGCCAGCAGTGAAGTGACGCTCGTAGCCTACGAGCAGTACTTC
CASSEVTLVAYEQYF
>TRBV6-4|TRBD2|TRBJ2-1|many
TGTGCCAGCAGTAAGCTAGCGGGTACTAACAATGAGCAGTTCTTC
CASSKLAGTNNEQFF
>TRBV20-1|TRBD2|TRBJ2-1|many
TGCAGTGCTCTCACCACTAGCGGGAGTGGAAATGAGCAGTTCTTC
CSALTTSGSGNEQFF
>TRBV18|TRBD1|TRBJ2-7|many
TGTGCCAGCTCACCACCGGACAGGGCCTACGAGCAGTACTTC
CASSPPDRAYEQYF
>TRBV7-6|TRBD2|TRBJ2-2|many
TGTGCCAGCAGCTTAGGCCTTGCGGGAGGGACGGGCACCGGGGAGCTGTTTTTT
CASSLGLAGGTGTGELFF
>TRBV4-1|TRBD2|TRBJ2-1|.
TGCGCCAGCAGCCAAACTAGCGGGCGTTACAATGAGCAGTTCTTC
CASSQTSGRYNEQFF
>TRBV3-1|.|TRBJ1-3|many
TGTGCCAGCAGCCCCCGGGACGCTGGAAACACCATATATTTT
CASSPRDAGNTIYF
>TRBV5-4|TRBD2|TRBJ2-1|many
TGTGCCAGCAGCGCGGGACTAGCGGGAGGGAATGAGCAGTTCTTC
CASSAGLAGGNEQFF
>TRBV19|.|TRBJ1-5|many
TGTGCTTCTGCCTCGCAGCATAGCAATCAGCCCCAGCATTTT
CASASQHSNQPQHF
>TRBV27|TRBD2|TRBJ2-2|many
TGTGCCAGCAGTCTACCGCGGGAGTACGGCGGGGAGCTGTTTTTT
CASSLPREYGGELFF
>TRBV5-1|.|TRBJ2-7|.
TGCGCCAGCAGCTTGGGAACAGAATCGTTGGGGCAGTACTTC
CASSLGTESLGQYF
>TRBV18|.|TRBJ2-3|many
TGTGCCAGCTCAACAGTGCGGGAAACAGATACGCAGTATTTT
CASSTVRETDTQYF
>TRBV6-6|.|TRBJ2-2|many
TGTGCCAGCAGTTCGAGGGCCTCGAACACCGGGGAGCTGTTTTTT
CASSSRASNTGELFF
>TRBV20-1|.|TRBJ1-5|many
TGCAGTGCTAGAGAGGGGCCGGGCAGGGTAAGCAATCAGCCCCAGCATTTT
CSAREGPGRVSNQPQHF
>TRBV29-1|TRBD1|TRBJ2-1|many
TGCAGCGTTCAGACAGGGGTCAATGAGCAGTTCTTC
CSVQTGVNEQFF
>TRBV7-9|TRBD2|TRBJ2-1|many
TGTGCCAGCAGCTTAGGCGAGCGGGATCAGTTCTTC
CASSLGERDQFF
>TRBV7-6|.|TRBJ2-7|many
TGTGCCAGCAGCTTAGGTTCCACAGGGGCGGGGGAGCAGTACTTC
CASSLGSTGAGEQYF
>TRBV7-2|TRBD1|TRBJ2-2|many
TGTGCCAGCAGCTTACCTCCGGGACAGGGGGCCGGGGAGCTGTTTTTT
CASSLPPGQGAGELFF
>TRBV5-1|TRBD2|TRBJ2-3|many
TGCGCCAGCAGCTTGGGGACTAGCGACACAGATACGCAGTATTTT
CASSLGTSDTDTQYF
>TRBV9|TRBD2|TRBJ2-1|many
TGTGCCAGCAGCCCATTCACTAGCGGGAGAGTCGGTGAGCAGTTCTTC
CASSPFTSGRVGEQFF
>TRBV11-2|.|TRBJ1-2|many
TGTGCCAGCAGCTTAGCCAGTACTTGGCGGGGCTACACCTTC
CASSLASTWRGYTF
>TRBV7-9|TRBD2|TRBJ2-5|many
TGTGCCAGCAGCTCAAGGGGACTACAAGAGACCCAGTACTTC
CASSSRGLQETQYF
>TRBV6-6|.|TRBJ1-2|many
TGTGCCAGCAGTTCCGGGACGGCTTTCTATGGCTACACCTTC
CASSSGTAFYGYTF
>TRBV20-1|.|TRBJ1-1|many
TGCAGTGCTAGTATGGGCACTGAAGCTTTCTTT
CSASMGTEAFF
>TRBV12-3/TRBV12-4|TRBD1|TRBJ1-5|many
TGTGCCAGCAGCCAGACAGGGGGCGGTCAGCCCCAGCATTTT
CASSQTGGGQPQHF
>TRBV7-6|TRBD2|TRBJ2-1|many
TGTGCCAGCAGCGGGACTAGCGCAGGCTATGAGCAGTTCTTC
CASSGTSAGYEQFF
>TRBV27|.|TRBJ2-7|many
TGTGCCAGCAGTTCATTTACAGGGATTTACGAGCAGTACTTC
CASSSFTGIYEQYF
>TRBV18|.|TRBJ1-5|many
TGTGCCAGCTCACCACCGGCAGAAAAGAGGGTTAGCAATCAGCCCCAGCATTTT
CASSPPAEKRVSNQPQHF